Following are 19 T cell receptor beta chains from one sample sequenced in a study of vaccination effects on CD4 cells after COVID-19. The data were produced by immunoSEQ multiplex PCR, yet TCRdb's version contains in-frame clones alone and is incomplete. The sample yields some 69,000 clones, about four fifths seen once. Before sequencing took place, the ViraFEST assay used viral peptide pools to expand antigen-specific CD4+ T cells. Having been cultured for about 10 days, the cells underwent CD4+ T cell isolation. Each vaccine recipient was nucleocapsid antibody negative and had no prior SARS-CoV-2 infection. The antigens of these receptors remain unknown. The input for sequencing was CD4+ T cells from PBMCs cultured with HCoV-NL63 spike peptides, taken before COVID-19 vaccination. The receptors originated from a human donor who received a COVID-19 vaccine.

The V gene is TRBV19, the J gene TRBJ2-5; 13 bases map to TRBD2. Germline lookup yields CDR1 LNHDA and CDR2 SQIVND (reference sequence). The junction had 10 bases not matched to a gene; V was cut back by 5 bases and J by 4 bases. CDR3 length: 17 amino acids. In nucleotides, the CDR3 is TGTGCCAGTAGTCTATGGACTAGCGGGGGTCATACAGAGACCCAGTACTTC. As protein: CASSLWTSGGHTETQYF. Looking up the rest from reference TRBV19 and TRBJ2-5 gives the full variable domain: DGGITQSPKYLFRKEGQNVTLSCEQNLNHDAMYWYRQDPGQGLRLIYYSQIVNDFQKGDIAEGYSVSREKKESFPLTVTSAQKNPTAFYLCASSLWTSGGHTETQYFGPGTRLLVL.

The sample holds a few counts of this clone. V gene TRBV7-9 combines with J gene TRBJ1-5, with TRBD1 matching over 11 bases. Losses at the gene ends were 5 bases for V and 4 bases for J; bases not matched to a gene: 10. CDR3 size: 17 residues. CDR1 and CDR2 (germline): SEHNR, FQNEAQ (reference sequence). CDR3 nucleotide sequence: TGTGCCAGCAGCGTTGGAGGAGGACAGGGGGCAAATCAGCCCCAGCATTTT. It yields the protein CASSVGGGQGANQPQHF.

The J gene is TRBJ1-6, the V gene TRBV12-3 or TRBV12-4; D not certain. V lost 3 bases and J lost 7, with 7 bases in between. The CDR3 is 13 residues long. The CDR3 bases are TGTGCCAGCAGTTTTTTGGCGAATTCACCCCTCCACTTT. Translating it yields CASSFLANSPLHF.

This chain links TRBV4-1 with TRBJ1-5; weak D call: TRBD1 (6 bases). Trimming stripped 1 base from V and 7 bases from J, with 20 bases between. This CDR3 spans 17 amino acids. Germline CDR1 reads MGHRA; CDR2 reads YSYEKL. The CDR3, as DNA: TGCGCCAGCAGCCAAGGGGGCAGGGGCGTGCGAGGACAGCCCCAGCATTTT. Its translation: CASSQGGRGVRGQPQHF.

The V gene is TRBV29-1, the J gene TRBJ2-3, with D possibly TRBD1 on 6 matching bases. CDR1 and CDR2 from the germline V gene are SQVTM and ANQGSEA. The CDR3 is 14 residues long. V shed 4 bases and J shed 5 bases, with 16 bases lying between them. The CDR3 region is CSVVRGFVGDTQYF. DNA for the CDR3: TGCAGCGTTGTCAGGGGCTTCGTGGGAGATACGCAGTATTTT.

The V and J genes are TRBV4-3 and TRBJ2-5; the match to TRBD1 covers 8 bases. J lost 4 bases, V lost 0 bases, and 7 bases had no gene match. The CDR3 runs 16 residues. Germline CDR1 and CDR2: LGHNA and YSLEER. The CDR3 DNA is TGCGCCAGCAGCCAAGAGCTCCCCGGACAGGGAGAGACCCAGTACTTC. Translated, it gives CASSQELPGQGETQYF.

This clone occurred a few times. The V gene is TRBV4-1, the J gene TRBJ2-2; TRBD1 aligns across 8 bases. Trimming took 5 bases from V and 1 from J; bases not matched to a gene: 24. Germline values: CDR1 MGHRA, CDR2 YSYEKL. CDR3 length: 22 residues. CDR3 DNA sequence: TGCGCCAGCAGCGAAAAAGTCCCGCGGACAGGGTTATCCGTTTGGAACACCGGGGAGCTGTTTTTT. Translating gives CASSEKVPRTGLSVWNTGELFF.

The chain combines TRBV6-1 with TRBJ2-7, with TRBD1 matching 10 bases. Germline CDR1 MNHNS, CDR2 SASEGT. The CDR3 contains 15 residues. Unmatched junction bases numbered 3, after V lost 2 bases and J lost 2 bases. The CDR3 region is CASSEPGQGTYEQYV. The CDR3 region has the DNA TGTGCCAGCAGTGAACCGGGACAGGGGACCTACGAGCAGTACGTC.

The V gene is TRBV18, the J gene TRBJ1-6; D not certain. CDR3 size: 15 residues. CDR1 is KGHSH and CDR2 is LQKENI in the germline V gene. Trimming took 2 bases from V and 2 from J, leaving 7 bases between them. CDR3 coding DNA: TGTGCCAGCTCACCAGACGGAACCTATAATTCACCCCTCCACTTT. It is translated as CASSPDGTYNSPLHF.

This sequence joins TRBV5-4 and TRBJ2-4; D tentatively reads TRBD1 or TRBD2 (7 bases each). The germline CDR1 and CDR2 sequences are SGHNT and YYREEE (reference sequence). The CDR3 is 15 residues long. V shed 5 bases and J shed 3 bases, with 15 bases lying between them. The CDR3 loop is CASSLDREGKNIQYF. CDR3 nucleotide sequence: TGTGCCAGCAGTCTCGACAGGGAGGGCAAAAACATTCAGTACTTC.

The rearrangement joins TRBV28 to TRBJ1-1, with D unclear. The germline V gene encodes CDR1 MDHEN and CDR2 SYDVKM. V lost 6 bases and J 0 bases, leaving 11 bases between the germline ends. The CDR3 extends over 14 amino acids. The CDR3 region is CASRWTGMNTEAFF. DNA of the CDR3: TGTGCCAGCAGATGGACGGGGATGAACACTGAAGCTTTCTTT.

The chain links TRBV4-3 to TRBJ1-1; no firm D call. This CDR3 region has 14 residues. With 1 base removed from V and 2 bases from J, the gap between germline ends came to 8 bases. Germline CDR1 and CDR2: LGHNA and YSLEER. This chain's CDR3 is CASSQGTANTEAFF. The CDR3 nucleotides are TGCGCCAGCAGCCAAGGGACGGCTAACACTGAAGCTTTCTTT.

This chain joins TRBV7-2 and TRBJ2-3; a possible D gene is TRBD1 (7 bases). This CDR3 contains 16 residues. CDR1 is SGHTA, CDR2 FQGNSA, per germline. V was cut by 1 base and J by 1 base, with 12 bases left in between. CDR3 residues: CASSLGRGRGTDTQYF. The CDR3 DNA reads as TGTGCCAGCAGCTTAGGGAGGGGGCGAGGCACAGATACGCAGTATTTT.

The rearrangement joins TRBV7-9 to TRBJ2-2; 7 bases map to TRBD2. CDR3 length equals 14 residues. CDR1 is SEHNR, CDR2 FQNEAQ, per germline (reference sequence). The J segment lost 8 bases and the V segment lost 5 bases, leaving 8 bases of the junction unmatched. In nucleotides, the CDR3 is TGTGCCAGCAGCCCAAGCGGGGCGACTGGGGAGCTGTTTTTT. Residues: CASSPSGATGELFF.

This clone was counted between two and nine times. This chain links TRBV20-1 with TRBJ1-2; 7 positions match TRBD1. This CDR3 has 11 residues. Germline V CDR1 and CDR2: DFQATT, SNEGSKA (reference sequence). As DNA, the CDR3 is TGCGGGTCCCGACAGGGTTATGGCTACACCTTC. Amino acids: CGSRQGYGYTF.

This chain links TRBV5-1 with TRBJ2-5; 8 nucleotides align to TRBD1. The V gene's germline CDR1 is SGHRS and CDR2 YFSETQ. The CDR3 has 14 residues. V lost 4 bases and J lost 5; bases outside the gene matches: 7. The CDR3 is CASSPQGAGETQYF. CDR3 nucleotides: TGCGCCAGCAGCCCCCAGGGGGCTGGGGAGACCCAGTACTTC.

The chain links TRBV7-3 to TRBJ1-2; tentative D call: TRBD1 (5 bases). Between the trimmed V and J ends, which lost 0 bases and 8 bases, there was a span of 10 bases. The CDR3 loop spans 13 amino acids. Germline V gives CDR1 SGHTA, CDR2 FQGTGA. In DNA form, the CDR3 reads TGTGCCAGCAGCTTAACCGGGGGAGGCGGCTACACCTTC. It is translated as CASSLTGGGGYTF.

J is TRBJ2-3 and V is TRBV27; maybe TRBD1 (6 bases). This CDR3 is built from 14 residues. Germline loops: CDR1 MNHEY, CDR2 SMNVEV (reference sequence). V lost 5 bases, J lost 0 bases, and 9 bases lay in between. CDR3 in amino acids: CASSGQLSTDTQYF. CDR3 bases: TGTGCCAGCAGTGGACAGCTTAGCACAGATACGCAGTATTTT.

This clone was found a few times. The chain couples TRBV18 to TRBJ1-5, with no clear D. Deletions cut 3 bases from V and 6 bases from J, with 9 bases between. Germline assignment: CDR1 KGHSH and CDR2 LQKENI. The CDR3 has 13 amino acids. CDR3 residues: CASSPGWGQPQHF. The DNA for the CDR3 is TGTGCCAGCTCACCGGGGTGGGGTCAGCCCCAGCATTTT.